This entry lists 20 T cell receptor beta chains sequenced from one sample in a study of T cell responses to AZD1222 COVID-19 vaccine. Method: immunoSEQ multiplex PCR; TCRdb's copy keeps in-frame clones and lacks some. The sample includes 130,000 or so clones, 70% to 90% seen only once; the top ten take about 20%. The material was peripheral blood, obtained on day 0 of AZD1222 vaccination. These receptors came from an adult in good health.

The chain couples TRBV18 to TRBJ1-4; 10 nucleotides align to TRBD1. Germline CDR1 reads KGHSH; CDR2 reads LQKENI. CDR3 length: 14 residues. V trimming: 5 bases; J trimming: 7 bases; junction bases outside the gene matches: 4. The CDR3 coding sequence is TGTGCCAGCTCAACCGGGACAGGGGTTGAAAAACTGTTTTTT. It encodes CASSTGTGVEKLFF. The full variable domain, its missing parts supplied by reference TRBV18 and TRBJ1-4, is NAGVMQNPRHLVRRRGQEARLRCSPMKGHSHVYWYRQLPEEGLKFMVYLQKENIIDESGMPKERFSAEFPKEGPSILRIQQVVRGDSAAYFCASSTGTGVEKLFFGSGTQLSVL.

The chain recombines TRBV28 with TRBJ1-2, with a tentative D call TRBD1 (5 bases). V lost 5 bases, J lost 6 bases, and 19 bases lay in between. CDR1 is MDHEN and CDR2 is SYDVKM in the germline V gene. The CDR3 consists of 15 residues. In DNA, the CDR3 is TGTGCCAGCAGTGACCCCCGGGGCCTGGGACATGGCTACACCTTC. This codes for CASSDPRGLGHGYTF.

There are a few counts of this clone. The chain uses TRBV4-2 and TRBJ1-5, with a tentative D call TRBD1 (6 bases). The CDR3 is 16 amino acids. Trimming cost V 7 bases and J 0 bases, with 16 bases left between them. Germline loops: CDR1 LGHNA, CDR2 YNFKEQ. This CDR3 reads CASTRSGQTSNQPQHF. The CDR3 nucleotides read TGTGCCAGCACCCGTTCCGGACAGACTAGCAATCAGCCCCAGCATTTT.

V usage is TRBV2 and J usage is TRBJ2-2; 9 bases are shared with TRBD1. The CDR3 spans 16 residues. Germline V lookup: CDR1 SNHLY, CDR2 FYNNEI. With V trimmed by 6 bases and J by 1 base, 6 bases remained unmatched. DNA of the CDR3: TGTGCCAGCAGGAAACAGGGGGCGAGGAACACCGGGGAGCTGTTTTTT. This translates into CASRKQGARNTGELFF.

CDR3 DNA sequence: TGTGCCAGCAGCCTCGGGTCCCCCAGAGCTGAAGCTTTCTTT. Amino acids: CASSLGSPRAEAFF. The V gene is TRBV6-2 or TRBV6-3, the J gene TRBJ1-1; no reliable D call. The CDR3 has 14 amino acids. Germline CDR1 is MNHEY and CDR2 is SVGEGT. V lost 6 bases to trimming and J lost 6 bases, with 17 bases between them.

The gene calls are TRBV24-1 and TRBJ1-2; no definite D call. The CDR3 spans 12 residues. CDR1 is KGHDR and CDR2 is SFDVKD in the germline V gene. V was clipped by 1 base and J by 8 bases, with 7 bases between them. In nucleotides, the CDR3 is TGTGCCACCAGTGATTTACGAGGGGGCTACACCTTC. It yields the protein CATSDLRGGYTF.

This CDR3 reads CSVSSGTYEAFF. CDR3 DNA: TGCAGCGTTTCCTCCGGGACATATGAAGCTTTCTTT. The chain uses TRBV29-1 and TRBJ1-1; possibly TRBD1 for D (6 bases). This CDR3 spans 12 amino acids. Germline CDR1 reads SQVTM; CDR2 reads ANQGSEA. V lost 5 bases to trimming and J lost 7 bases, with 14 bases between them. Filled out from reference TRBV29-1 and TRBJ1-1, the complete variable domain reads SAVISQKPSRDICQRGTSLTIQCQVDSQVTMMFWYRQQPGQSLTLIATANQGSEATYESGFVIDKFPISRPNLTFSTLTVSNMSPEDSSIYLCSVSSGTYEAFFGQGTRLTVV.

The chain joins TRBV6-5 to TRBJ1-5; D is unresolved. This CDR3 comprises 13 residues. Germline V gene sequence: CDR1 MNHEY, CDR2 SVGAGI. The V and J ends lost 8 bases and 4 bases respectively, with 12 bases between them. CDR3 nucleotides: TGTGCCAGCTCGCGTCTTCGGAATCAGCCCCAGCATTTT. Amino acids: CASSRLRNQPQHF.

The chain is built from TRBV12-3 or TRBV12-4 and TRBJ2-5, with D tentatively TRBD1 (6 bases). The CDR3 is made up of 13 amino acids. Trimming left V 5 bases short and J 7 bases short, with 14 bases between. The CDR3 loop reads CASSGPGAATQYF. In DNA, the CDR3 is TGTGCCAGCAGTGGGCCAGGGGCCGCGACCCAGTACTTC.

The chain is built from TRBV4-3 and TRBJ1-2; D ambiguous. The CDR3 sequence is 15 residues long. CDR1 LGHNA and CDR2 YSLEER come from the germline V gene. Trimming pared 4 bases from V and 4 bases from J, leaving 16 bases between. The CDR3 loop is CASSRGVGSSYGYTF. The CDR3 DNA reads as TGCGCCAGCAGCCGAGGAGTAGGCAGCAGCTATGGCTACACCTTC.

V gene TRBV2 combines with J gene TRBJ1-5; D not certain. Germline-derived CDR1 and CDR2 are SNHLY and FYNNEI. The length of the CDR3 is 12 residues. V shed 3 bases and J shed 7 bases, with 7 bases lying between them. This CDR3 is CASSDIGQPQHF. CDR3 coding DNA: TGTGCCAGCAGTGATATAGGCCAGCCCCAGCATTTT.

The chain couples TRBV4-3 to TRBJ2-1; 12 nucleotides match TRBD2. Looked up from germline, CDR1 is LGHNA and CDR2 is YSLEER. The length of the CDR3 is 17 residues. V lost 2 bases to trimming and J lost 7 bases; unmatched junction nucleotides: 9. CDR3 sequence (DNA): TGCGCCAGCAGCCAAAGTCTAGCGGGGGGGGCTTCAAATGAGCAGTTCTTC. Protein: CASSQSLAGGASNEQFF.

This chain links TRBV7-8 with TRBJ1-1, with D unclear. V was pared by 3 bases and J by 6 bases, with 11 bases between. The CDR3 runs 13 residues. Germline-derived CDR1 and CDR2 are SGHVS and FQNEAQ. The CDR3 loop is CASSLVEGSEAFF. In DNA, the CDR3 is TGTGCCAGCAGCTTGGTCGAGGGTTCTGAAGCTTTCTTT.

The V and J genes are TRBV20-1 and TRBJ1-5, with D unresolved. V shed 3 bases and J shed 1 base, with 10 bases lying between them. The CDR3 spans 14 residues. Germline V gives CDR1 DFQATT, CDR2 SNEGSKA (reference sequence). DNA of the CDR3: TGCAGTGCTAGTCCGTCCGGGAGCAATCAGCCCCAGCATTTT. It yields the protein CSASPSGSNQPQHF.

The genes are TRBV29-1 and TRBJ1-4; 11 nucleotides agree with TRBD1. Trimming took 2 bases from V and 6 from J; bases not matched to a gene: 2. The germline gives CDR1 SQVTM, CDR2 ANQGSEA. The CDR3 has 14 amino acids. CDR3 region: CSVESGQGDEKLFF. As DNA, the CDR3 is TGCAGCGTTGAATCGGGACAGGGGGATGAAAAACTGTTTTTT.

This chain uses TRBV5-1 with TRBJ2-3; TRBD2 matches 9 bases. This CDR3 has 16 amino acids. Looked up from germline, CDR1 is SGHRS and CDR2 is YFSETQ. J lost 4 bases, V lost 1 base, and 7 bases had no gene match. CDR3 amino acids: CASSLYQAGGPDTQYF. CDR3 DNA sequence: TGCGCCAGCAGCTTGTATCAAGCGGGGGGACCAGATACGCAGTATTTT.

The chain is built from TRBV7-3 and TRBJ2-7; D remains unclear. The CDR3 loop spans 14 amino acids. The germline V gene encodes CDR1 SGHTA and CDR2 FQGTGA. The V gene lost 5 bases and the J gene lost 0 bases, with 11 bases spanning the gap. CDR3 coding DNA: TGTGCCAGCAGCGCACAGAAGTCCTCCTACGAGCAGTACTTC. Residues: CASSAQKSSYEQYF.

This chain connects TRBV28 to TRBJ2-2; TRBD1 might be the D (6 bases). Trimming stripped 3 bases from V and 4 bases from J, with 12 bases between. Germline V gene data show CDR1 as MDHEN and CDR2 as SYDVKM. The CDR3 totals 15 residues. CDR3 bases: TGTGCCAGCAGTTTGGGGGCTAAATTCACCGGGGAGCTGTTTTTT. Amino acid sequence: CASSLGAKFTGELFF.

The sample holds one count of this clone. V and J are TRBV6-2 or TRBV6-3 and TRBJ1-5; 7 nucleotides line up with TRBD1. The germline CDR1 and CDR2 sequences are MNHEY and SVGEGT. V shed 3 bases, J shed 6 bases, and the junction held 11 bases outside the gene matches. CDR3 length: 16 residues. The CDR3 DNA sequence: TGTGCCAGCAGTTATGAGAAGGGGGCGATAGTTCAGCCCCAGCATTTT. Its protein is CASSYEKGAIVQPQHF.

The V gene is TRBV12-3 or TRBV12-4, the J gene TRBJ1-1; 7 bases line up with TRBD1. The CDR3 length is 13 residues. Germline trimming cut 6 bases from V and 5 bases from J; bases unmatched to any gene: 6. The CDR3 sequence: CASSRPGGTEAFF. The DNA of the CDR3 is TGTGCCAGCAGCCGTCCAGGGGGGACTGAAGCTTTCTTT.